Sequencing of this T cell receptor beta chain was carried out in a study of tumor-infiltrating lymphocytes in localized non-small cell lung cancer (dated by TCRdb to the early 2020s). Study-level background: Several histologies were represented in the cohort, which also included both smokers and never-smokers as well as patients whose samples were collected after neoadjuvant chemotherapy. Flow cytometry, multiplex immunofluorescence, RNA-seq, exome sequencing and proteomics were applied to the same patients as TCR sequencing, which was one of several integrated assays. In total, the ICON cohort was made up of approximately 140 surgical patients who had localized non-small cell lung cancer and whose tumors were resected. From each patient came resected tumor tissue plus uninvolved lung tissue from that same patient, and the uninvolved lung tissue was described as non-adjacent to the tumor. A total of 55 patients were part of the paired comparison of immunoSEQ T-cell fraction between tumor and uninvolved lung.

CDR1 WNHNN and CDR2 SYGVQD are derived from the germline V gene (reference sequence). Clipping removes 4 bases from V and 7 bases from J, with 3 as the unmatched junction base count. The CDR3, cysteine through phenylalanine, is 13 amino acids long. Here the CDR3 DNA is all that survives: 39 bases in frame from base 1. Overall study outcomes, separate from this receptor: Because different assays used different pieces of the same tissue, intratumor heterogeneity could not be separated from technical variation. No difference in TCR-derived T-cell fraction was observed between the flow cytometry-defined immunotypes IM1 (good prognosis) and IM2 (poor prognosis). Because assay coverage varied across patients depending on available tissue quantity, TCR sequencing was performed for only a subset of the cohort. In line with immunofluorescence CD3 counts, TCRbeta sequencing supported higher T cell infiltration in tumors compared with uninvolved lung tissue. Tumor T-cell fraction from TCR sequencing was not associated with recurrence-free survival (p = 0.61).

Patient enrollment in ICON started in early 2016, and the final patient was enrolled in the second half of 2018. From a subcohort of 76 patients, fresh tumor and matched uninvolved tissue were collected for in-depth immune analyses, including TCR sequencing. DNA for TCR sequencing was isolated from bulk tissue, and no cell sorting was done. For this clone: The clone's antigen remains unknown. There are no base qualities to consult, and no much larger clone falls within one base.

The immunoSEQ assay used for TCR sequencing gave the T-cell fraction in both tumor and uninvolved lung tissue. On the authors' methods: For survival analysis, patients were split into high (upper tertile) and low (lower two tertiles) T-cell fraction groups and compared by log-rank test. A signed-rank test was used to check for differences in T-cell fraction between paired tumor and uninvolved lung. The clones in this table, taken by TCRdb from immuneACCESS, are in-frame only. Not every clone is retained; where verified, under half of the shortfall comes from an unresolved V gene, and the cause of the rest is unknown. Clone size and the V and J calls come from that table; the DNA yielded D and trimming. The sample table contains 25,000 or so clones; only one count was recorded for around 73% of them. Together, the top ten hold 6% to 6.5% of the sample.

This receptor was obtained from a human donor with non-small cell lung cancer. The sequencing input was lung tumor tissue. The rearrangement combines TRBV10-1 with TRBJ2-2, with 7 middle bases fitting TRBD1. The CDR3 amino acid sequence is: CASSGQGVGELFF. The nucleotide sequence reads TGCGCCAGCAGTGGGCAGGGGGTCGGGGAGCTGTTTTTT.